What follows are 5 T cell receptor beta chains derived from one specimen sequenced in a study of a mutant IDH1 vaccine in newly diagnosed glioma. For these TCRs, the target antigens are not known. Clones were read by immunoSEQ multiplex PCR, and TCRdb kept only the in-frame ones, dropping some. The table shows fewer than 75,000 clones, with about four fifths occurring only once. Time point reported: week 11, during vaccination. What each vaccine dose contained was 300 ug of mutant IDH1 20-mer peptide, accompanied by topical imiquimod. Sequenced material: PBMCs, taken from a glioma patient whose treatment included an IDH1 peptide vaccine. These receptor sequences come from a woman in her forties or fifties with glioma.

This clone has only a few counts. The rearrangement uses TRBV19 and TRBJ1-6; D gene unclear. Trimming removed 6 bases from V and 7 bases from J, with 13 bases in between. From germline, CDR1 is LNHDA and CDR2 SQIVND (reference sequence). This CDR3 spans 14 amino acids. CDR3 protein: CASSPRTENSPLHF. The CDR3 region has the DNA TGTGCCAGTAGCCCTCGGACGGAGAATTCACCCCTCCACTTT.

The CDR3 here is CASSLAGGGTEAFF. The CDR3 coding sequence is TGTGCCAGCAGCTTGGCGGGGGGTGGCACTGAAGCTTTCTTT. V is TRBV5-4 and J is TRBJ1-1, with a possible D match to TRBD1 (5 bases). Trimming took off 0 bases at V and 4 bases at J, with 10 bases between the two ends. Germline-derived CDR1 and CDR2 are SGHNT and YYREEE (reference sequence). The CDR3 consists of 14 residues.

The rearrangement links TRBV5-1 to TRBJ2-7; D is ambiguous. V was cut by 0 bases and J by 7 bases, with 8 bases left in between. The V gene's germline CDR1 is SGHRS and CDR2 YFSETQ. This CDR3 spans 12 amino acids. The CDR3 is CASSLALEEQYF. The CDR3 DNA reads TGCGCCAGCAGCTTGGCCCTAGAAGAGCAGTACTTC.

The chain uses TRBV20-1 and TRBJ1-2; no clear D gene. This CDR3 is 11 amino acids long. CDR1 and CDR2 (germline): DFQATT, SNEGSKA (reference sequence). V lost 8 bases and J 5 bases, leaving 12 bases between the germline ends. CDR3 in amino acids: CSTNGGYGYTF. The CDR3 DNA reads TGCAGTACGAACGGAGGTTATGGCTACACCTTC.

This clone occurred once. This chain uses TRBV6-5 with TRBJ1-2; D remains ambiguous. V was pared by 5 bases and J by 6 bases, with 7 bases between. From germline, CDR1 is MNHEY and CDR2 SVGAGI. This CDR3 has 11 residues. CDR3 protein: CASSKGNGYTF. DNA of the CDR3: TGTGCCAGCAGTAAGGGCAATGGCTACACCTTC.